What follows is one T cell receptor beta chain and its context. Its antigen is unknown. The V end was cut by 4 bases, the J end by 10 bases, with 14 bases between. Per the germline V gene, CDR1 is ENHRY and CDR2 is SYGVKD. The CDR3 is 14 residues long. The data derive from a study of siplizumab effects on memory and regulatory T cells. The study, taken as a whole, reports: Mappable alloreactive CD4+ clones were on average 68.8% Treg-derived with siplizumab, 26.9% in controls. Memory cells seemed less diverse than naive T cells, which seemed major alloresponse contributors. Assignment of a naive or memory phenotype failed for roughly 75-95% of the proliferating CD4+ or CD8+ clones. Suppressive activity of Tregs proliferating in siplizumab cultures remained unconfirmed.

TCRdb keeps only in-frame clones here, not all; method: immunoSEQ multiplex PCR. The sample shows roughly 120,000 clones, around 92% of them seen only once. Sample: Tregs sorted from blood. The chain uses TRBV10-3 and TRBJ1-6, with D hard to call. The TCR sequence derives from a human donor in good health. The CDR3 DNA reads TGTGCCATCAGTGTAAGGGAATTTAGCTCACCCCTCCACTTT. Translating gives CAISVREFSSPLHF.